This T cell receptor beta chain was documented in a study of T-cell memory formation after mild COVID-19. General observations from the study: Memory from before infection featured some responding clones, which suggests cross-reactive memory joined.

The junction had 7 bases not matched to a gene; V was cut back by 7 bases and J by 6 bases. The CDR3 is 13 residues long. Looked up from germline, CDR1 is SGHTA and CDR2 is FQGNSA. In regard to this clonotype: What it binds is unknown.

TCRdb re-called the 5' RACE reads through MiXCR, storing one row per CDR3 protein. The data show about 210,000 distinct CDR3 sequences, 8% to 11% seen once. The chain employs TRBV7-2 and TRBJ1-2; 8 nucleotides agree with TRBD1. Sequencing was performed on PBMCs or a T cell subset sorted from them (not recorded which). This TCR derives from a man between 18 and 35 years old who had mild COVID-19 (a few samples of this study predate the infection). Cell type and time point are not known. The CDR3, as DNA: TGTGCCAGCACGTTGGACAGGGACCATGGCTACACCTTC. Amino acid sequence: CASTLDRDHGYTF.